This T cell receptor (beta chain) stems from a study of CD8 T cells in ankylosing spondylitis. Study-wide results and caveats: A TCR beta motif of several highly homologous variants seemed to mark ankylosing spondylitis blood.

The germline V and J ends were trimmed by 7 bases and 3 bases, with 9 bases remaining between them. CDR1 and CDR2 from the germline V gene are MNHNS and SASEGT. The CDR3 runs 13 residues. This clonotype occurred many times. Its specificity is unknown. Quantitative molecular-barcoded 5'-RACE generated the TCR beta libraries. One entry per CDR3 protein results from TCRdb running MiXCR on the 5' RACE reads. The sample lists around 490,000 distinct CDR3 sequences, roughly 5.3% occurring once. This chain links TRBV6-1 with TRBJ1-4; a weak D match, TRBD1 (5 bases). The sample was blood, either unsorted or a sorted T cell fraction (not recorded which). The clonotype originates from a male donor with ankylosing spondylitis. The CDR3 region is CASTRDPNEKLFF. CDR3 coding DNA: TGTGCCAGCACCCGGGACCCTAATGAAAAACTGTTTTTT.